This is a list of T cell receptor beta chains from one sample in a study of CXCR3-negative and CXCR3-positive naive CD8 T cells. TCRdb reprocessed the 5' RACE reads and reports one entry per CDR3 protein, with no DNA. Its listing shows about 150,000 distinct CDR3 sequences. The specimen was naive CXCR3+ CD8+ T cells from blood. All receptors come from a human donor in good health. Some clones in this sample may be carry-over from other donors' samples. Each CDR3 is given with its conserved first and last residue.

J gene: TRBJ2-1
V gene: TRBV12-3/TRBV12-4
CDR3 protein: CASSPPGGALYEQFF

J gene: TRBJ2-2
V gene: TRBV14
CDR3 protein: CASSQDIGLGGELFF

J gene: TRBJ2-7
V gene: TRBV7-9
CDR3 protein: CASSYSGSSHEQYF

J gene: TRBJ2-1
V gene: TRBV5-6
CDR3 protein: CASSLFSYNEQFF

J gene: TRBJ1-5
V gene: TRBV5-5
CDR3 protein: CASRPWIGGEPQHF

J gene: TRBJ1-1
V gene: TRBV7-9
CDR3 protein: CASSNPDSQNTEAFF

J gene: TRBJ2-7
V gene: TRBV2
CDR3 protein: CATGTSYEQYF

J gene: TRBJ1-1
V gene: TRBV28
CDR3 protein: CASQTANTEAFF

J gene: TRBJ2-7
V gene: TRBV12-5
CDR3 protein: CASGLVLGEQYF

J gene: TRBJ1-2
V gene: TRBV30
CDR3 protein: CAWSPSVNYGYTF

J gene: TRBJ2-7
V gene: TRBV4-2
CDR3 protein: CASSSGTSGDFYEQYF

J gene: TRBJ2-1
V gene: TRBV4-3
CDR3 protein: CASSQPGYRHNEQFF

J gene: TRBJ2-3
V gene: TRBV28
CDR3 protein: CASSPKVLAGGRRATQYF

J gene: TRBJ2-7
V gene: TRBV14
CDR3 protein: CASSQDWGASYEQYF

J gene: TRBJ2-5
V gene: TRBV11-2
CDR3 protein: CASSLFWRESQETQYF

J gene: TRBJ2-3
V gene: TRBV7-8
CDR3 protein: CASKVLAGDVGDTQYF

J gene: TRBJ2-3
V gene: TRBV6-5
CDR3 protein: CASRVLAGGGDTQYF

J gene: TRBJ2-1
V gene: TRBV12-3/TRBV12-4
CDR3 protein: CASRGGSYNEQFF

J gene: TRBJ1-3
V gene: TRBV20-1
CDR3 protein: CSARPTRGVIGNTIYF

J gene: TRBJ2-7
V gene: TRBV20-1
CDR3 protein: CTGTSGGLAYEQYF

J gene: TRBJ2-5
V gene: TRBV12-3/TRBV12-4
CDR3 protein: CASSSGPLQRGGDAETQYF

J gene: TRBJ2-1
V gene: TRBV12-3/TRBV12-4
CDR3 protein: CASNWDRAPTDEQFF

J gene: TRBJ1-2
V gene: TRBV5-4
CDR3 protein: CASSWKADGYTF

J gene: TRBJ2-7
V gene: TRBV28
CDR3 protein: CASTGRNLIYEQYF

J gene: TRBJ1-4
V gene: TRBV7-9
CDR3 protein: CASSPRGDGEKLFF

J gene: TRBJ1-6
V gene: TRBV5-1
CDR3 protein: CASSLDRGDSPLYF

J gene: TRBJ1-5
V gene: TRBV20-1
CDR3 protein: CSASERGSLNQPQHF

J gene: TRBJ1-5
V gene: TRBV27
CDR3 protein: CASSLTGGNQPQHF